This TCR beta chain was sequenced for a study of molecular identifiers for immune sequencing clone quantification. Germline V gene lookup returns CDR1 GTSNPN and CDR2 SVGIG (reference sequence). V was pared by 0 bases and J by 4 bases, with 13 bases between. This CDR3 spans 14 amino acids. TCRdb analysed the PCR reads with MiXCR anew, one entry per CDR3 protein. The sample has under 650,000 distinct CDR3 sequences; about 20% are singletons. When naive CD8 T cells were sorted, they were gated as CD8+CD4-CCR7+CD45RA+. The table lists this clonotype with a few counts. A read error is possible here, since a much larger clone lies one base away.

The specimen was naive CD8+ T cells from blood, with Jurkat cell RNA spiked in. Subset specified: FACS-sorted CD8+CD4-CCR7+CD45RA+ naive T cells. The TCR sequence derives from a human donor in good health. Some libraries in this study had Jurkat cell RNA spiked in. The chain joins TRBV30 to TRBJ2-7; D might be TRBD1 or TRBD2, each matching 5 bases. CDR3 sequence (DNA): TGTGCCTGGAGTGTCGGGGCAGCGGATTACGAGCAGTACTTC. Encoded protein: CAWSVGAADYEQYF.